Listed here are 11 T cell receptor beta chains from one sample, sequenced in a study of regulatory T cells in long-lasting Graves disease. Time point: persistent/refractory GD, antithyroid drugs over 5 years with positive TRAb. RNA from PBMCs was the source of the TCR library. CDR3-region Arm-PCR and iRepertoire HTBI primers produced the TCR beta libraries. TCRdb fed the multiplex PCR reads into MiXCR, producing one record per CDR3 protein. The profile shows more than 350,000 distinct CDR3 sequences, roughly a fifth of them singletons. The sequencing here drew on peripheral blood mononuclear cells (PBMCs), taken when the disease was refractory, from a patient treated with antithyroid drugs. Every receptor here comes from a female donor with Graves disease.

This clonotype has more than one count but fewer than ten. The chain is built from TRBV5-4 and TRBJ1-1, with 8 bases that match TRBD1. V trimming: 4 bases; J trimming: 2 bases; junction bases outside the gene matches: 10. This CDR3 region has 16 residues. Germline values: CDR1 SGHNT, CDR2 YYREEE (reference sequence). CDR3 loop: CASSAGQERSNTEAFF. The CDR3 nucleotides read TGTGCCAGCAGCGCGGGACAGGAAAGGTCTAACACTGAAGCTTTCTTT.

This clonotype has a handful of counts. The chain recombines TRBV6-2 or TRBV6-3 with TRBJ1-6; the D gene is possibly TRBD1 (6 bases). The CDR3 loop spans 17 amino acids. Deletions cut 5 bases from V and 5 bases from J, with 19 bases between. Per germline, CDR1 MNHEY and CDR2 SVGEGT. The CDR3 reads CASSRKTTGGDNSPLHF. The DNA of the CDR3 is TGTGCCAGCAGTCGAAAAACCACGGGGGGCGATAATTCACCCCTCCACTTT.

The J gene is TRBJ2-3, the V gene TRBV9; the match to TRBD2 covers 9 bases. The CDR3 consists of 18 residues. V lost 0 bases, J lost 2 bases, and 10 bases stayed unmatched. Per germline, CDR1 SGDLS and CDR2 YYNGEE. The CDR3: CASSVAEWLAGSTDTQYF. For the CDR3, the DNA is TGTGCCAGCAGCGTAGCGGAGTGGCTAGCGGGATCCACAGATACGCAGTATTTT.

The rearrangement joins TRBV25-1 to TRBJ2-5, with 10 nucleotides matching TRBD1. This CDR3 comprises 14 residues. Germline V gene data show CDR1 as MGHDK and CDR2 as SYGVNS. V was clipped by 4 bases and J by 5 bases; unmatched bases: 4. This CDR3 reads CASSGQGARETQYF. The CDR3 nucleotides read TGTGCCAGCAGTGGACAGGGGGCTAGGGAGACCCAGTACTTC. Variable domain in full (rest from reference TRBV25-1 and TRBJ2-5): EADIYQTPRYLVIGTGKKITLECSQTMGHDKMYWYQQDPGMELHLIHYSYGVNSTEKGDLSSESTVSRIRTEHFPLTLESARPSHTSQYLCASSGQGARETQYFGPGTRLLVL.

Many counts were recorded for this clonotype. The rearrangement links TRBV28 to TRBJ2-5; D unclear. The CDR3 totals 13 residues. Trimming shortened V by 2 bases and J by 2 bases, and 6 bases separated the two germline ends. Germline loops: CDR1 MDHEN, CDR2 SYDVKM. The CDR3: CASSLAEQETQYF. DNA for the CDR3: TGTGCCAGCAGTTTAGCGGAGCAAGAGACCCAGTACTTC.

This chain links TRBV7-9 with TRBJ2-1, with D perhaps TRBD2 (5 bases). V lost 10 bases, J lost 6 bases, and 13 bases lay in between. The CDR3 spans 12 residues. Looked up from germline, CDR1 is SEHNR and CDR2 is FQNEAQ (reference sequence). In DNA, the CDR3 is TGTGCCACGGAGGACGTTCGCAATGAGCAGTTCTTC. Encoded protein: CATEDVRNEQFF.

With regard to this clonotype: This could be a read error, since a much larger clone is one nucleotide away. This chain connects TRBV28 to TRBJ1-2; possible D gene TRBD1, 5 bases. There are 15 residues in the CDR3. The V end was cut by 8 bases, the J end by 7 bases, with 23 bases between. Germline V gene sequence: CDR1 MDHEN, CDR2 SYDVKM. The CDR3 reads CASVEAGTILGGYTF. DNA for the CDR3: TGTGCCAGCGTCGAAGCCGGGACGATCCTTGGTGGCTACACCTTC.

In this sample, this clonotype turned up many times. J is TRBJ2-5 and V is TRBV27, with TRBD2 identical over 12 bases. The CDR3 sequence is 18 residues long. In germline, CDR1 is MNHEY, CDR2 SMNVEV (reference sequence). V gave up 10 bases and J gave up 5 bases; unmatched junction bases: 20. For the CDR3, the DNA is TGTGCCATCCTCTTCAGGGGGGGCCTAGCGGGAGGGCCGGAGACCCAGTACTTC. This codes for CAILFRGGLAGGPETQYF.

This clonotype was found many times. The chain combines TRBV6-2 or TRBV6-3 with TRBJ1-2; 8 bases align to TRBD1. Germline CDR1 and CDR2: MNHEY and SVGEGT. V lost 3 bases to trimming and J lost 3 bases; unmatched junction nucleotides: 6. The CDR3 sequence is 15 residues long. CDR3 loop: CASSYTGGGDYGYTF. The CDR3 DNA sequence: TGTGCCAGCAGTTATACAGGGGGGGGAGACTATGGCTACACCTTC.

The rearrangement joins TRBV6-1 to TRBJ1-2; possible D gene TRBD1, 6 bases. Germline V gives CDR1 MNHNS, CDR2 SASEGT. The V and J ends lost 1 base and 5 bases respectively, with 23 bases between them. The CDR3 spans 18 residues. As DNA, the CDR3 is TGTGCCAGCAGTGAAGGGCCGGCCAGGGGCCCCTTTCGTTATGGCTACACCTTC. Translation gives CASSEGPARGPFRYGYTF.

This clonotype was counted many times. The chain couples TRBV10-3 to TRBJ1-1; D possibly corresponds to TRBD1 (5 bases). The CDR3 is 15 amino acids. CDR1 and CDR2 (germline): ENHRY, SYGVKD. Trimming took 3 bases from V and 0 from J, leaving 11 bases between them. In DNA, the CDR3 is TGTGCCATCAGTGATCAAGGGGAGGTGAACACTGAAGCTTTCTTT. Its protein product is CAISDQGEVNTEAFF.